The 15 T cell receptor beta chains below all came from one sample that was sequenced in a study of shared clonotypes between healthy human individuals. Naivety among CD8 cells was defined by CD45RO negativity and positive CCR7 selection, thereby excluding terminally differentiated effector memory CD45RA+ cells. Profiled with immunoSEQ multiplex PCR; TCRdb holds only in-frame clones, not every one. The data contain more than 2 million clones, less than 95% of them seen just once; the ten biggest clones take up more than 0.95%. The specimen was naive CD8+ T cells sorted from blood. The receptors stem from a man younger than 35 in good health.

The CDR3 spells CASSLGVREGPYNEQFF. The DNA of the CDR3 is TGTGCCAGCAGCTTAGGGGTTCGGGAGGGACCTTACAATGAGCAGTTCTTC. J is TRBJ2-1 and V is TRBV11-2; TRBD2 aligns across 8 bases. CDR1 and CDR2 (germline): SGHAT, FQNNGV. Trimming at V came to 1 base and at J to 4 bases, leaving 9 bases not matched to a gene. This CDR3 is built from 17 residues.

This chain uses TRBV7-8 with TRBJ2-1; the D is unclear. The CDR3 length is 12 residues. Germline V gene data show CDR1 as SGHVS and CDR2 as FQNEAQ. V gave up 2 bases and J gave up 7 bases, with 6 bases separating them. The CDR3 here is CASSLSPNEQFF. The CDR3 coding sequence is TGTGCCAGCAGCTTATCCCCAAATGAGCAGTTCTTC.

The CDR3 region has the DNA TGTGCCACTTCTTGGGCAGGGGACCCCTCTGGAAACACCATATATTTT. Its protein is CATSWAGDPSGNTIYF. This sequence joins TRBV28 and TRBJ1-3, with a tentative D call TRBD1 (6 bases). Germline V gene data show CDR1 as MDHEN and CDR2 as SYDVKM. V was cut by 10 bases and J by 0 bases, with 19 bases left in between. This CDR3 is 16 amino acids long.

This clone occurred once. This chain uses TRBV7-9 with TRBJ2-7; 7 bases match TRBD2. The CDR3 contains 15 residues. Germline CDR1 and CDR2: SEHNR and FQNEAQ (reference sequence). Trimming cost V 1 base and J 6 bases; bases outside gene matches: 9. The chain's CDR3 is CASSLEAGRVREQYF. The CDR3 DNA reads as TGTGCCAGCAGCTTAGAGGCAGGGAGGGTACGCGAGCAGTACTTC.

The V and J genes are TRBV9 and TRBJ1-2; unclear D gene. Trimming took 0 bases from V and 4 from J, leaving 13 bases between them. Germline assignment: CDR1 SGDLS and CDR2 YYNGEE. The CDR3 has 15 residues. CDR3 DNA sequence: TGTGCCAGCAGCGTAGCGCTCACGGCGACCTATGGCTACACCTTC. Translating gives CASSVALTATYGYTF. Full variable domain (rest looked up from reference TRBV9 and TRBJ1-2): DSGVTQTPKHLITATGQRVTLRCSPRSGDLSVYWYQQSLDQGLQFLIQYYNGEERAKGNILERFSAQQFPDLHSELNLSSLELGDSALYFCASSVALTATYGYTFGSGTRLTVV.

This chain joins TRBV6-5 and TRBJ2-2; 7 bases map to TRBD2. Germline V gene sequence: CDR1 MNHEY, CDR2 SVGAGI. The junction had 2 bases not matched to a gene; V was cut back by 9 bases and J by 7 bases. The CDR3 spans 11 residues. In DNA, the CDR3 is TGTGCCAGTGGGGGGGGCGGGGAGCTGTTTTTT. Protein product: CASGGGGELFF.

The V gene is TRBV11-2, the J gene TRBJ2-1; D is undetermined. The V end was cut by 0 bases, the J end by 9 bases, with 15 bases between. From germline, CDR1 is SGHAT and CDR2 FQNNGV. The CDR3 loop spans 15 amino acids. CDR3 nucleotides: TGTGCCAGCAGCTTAGAGTGGGCGGCCCTTAGTGAGCAGTTCTTC. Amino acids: CASSLEWAALSEQFF.

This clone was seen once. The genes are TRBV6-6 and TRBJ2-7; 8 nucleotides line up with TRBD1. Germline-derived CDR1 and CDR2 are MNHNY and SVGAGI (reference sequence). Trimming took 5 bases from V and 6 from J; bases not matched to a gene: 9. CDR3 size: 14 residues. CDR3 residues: CASSPGTGFFEQYF. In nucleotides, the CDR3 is TGTGCCAGCAGTCCCGGGACAGGATTTTTCGAGCAGTACTTC.

CDR3 amino acids: CASSLDTGNYEQYF. In DNA, the CDR3 is TGTGCCAGCAGCTTAGACACCGGAAACTACGAGCAGTACTTC. The V gene is TRBV7-2, the J gene TRBJ2-7; D is unclear. The CDR3 covers 14 residues. V lost 1 base and J lost 3, with 10 bases in between. The V gene's germline CDR1 is SGHTA and CDR2 FQGNSA.

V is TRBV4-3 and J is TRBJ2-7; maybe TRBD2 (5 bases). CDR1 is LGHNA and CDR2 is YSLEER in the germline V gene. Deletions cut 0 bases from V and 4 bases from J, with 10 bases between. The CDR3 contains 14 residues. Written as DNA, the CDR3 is TGCGCCAGCAGCCAAGAAAGGAGCGGATACGAGCAGTACTTC. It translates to CASSQERSGYEQYF.

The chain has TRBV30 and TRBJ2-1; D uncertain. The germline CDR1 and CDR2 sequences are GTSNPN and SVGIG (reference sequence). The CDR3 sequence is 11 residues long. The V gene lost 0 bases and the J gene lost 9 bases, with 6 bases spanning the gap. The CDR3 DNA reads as TGTGCCTGGAGTGTCATGAGTGAGCAGTTCTTC. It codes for CAWSVMSEQFF.

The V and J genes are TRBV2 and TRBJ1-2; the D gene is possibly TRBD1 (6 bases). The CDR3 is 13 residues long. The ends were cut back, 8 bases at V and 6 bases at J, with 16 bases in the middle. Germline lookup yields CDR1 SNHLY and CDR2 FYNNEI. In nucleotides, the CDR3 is TGTGCCAGCTATGGGGCTGGACAGCATGGCTACACCTTC. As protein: CASYGAGQHGYTF.

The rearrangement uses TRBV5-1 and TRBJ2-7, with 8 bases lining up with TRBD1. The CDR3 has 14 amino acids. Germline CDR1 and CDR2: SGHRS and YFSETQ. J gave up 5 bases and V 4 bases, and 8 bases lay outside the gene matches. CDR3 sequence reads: CASSPGQGINEQYF. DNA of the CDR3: TGCGCCAGCAGCCCAGGACAGGGAATCAACGAGCAGTACTTC. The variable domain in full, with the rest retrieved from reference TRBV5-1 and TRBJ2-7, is KAGVTQTPRYLIKTRGQQVTLSCSPISGHRSVSWYQQTPGQGLQFLFEYFSETQRNKGNFPGRFSGRQFSNSRSEMNVSTLELGDSALYLCASSPGQGINEQYFGPGTRLTVT.

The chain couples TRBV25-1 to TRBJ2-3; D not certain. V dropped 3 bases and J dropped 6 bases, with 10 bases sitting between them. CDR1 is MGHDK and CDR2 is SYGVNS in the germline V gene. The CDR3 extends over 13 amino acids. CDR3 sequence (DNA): TGTGCCAGCAGTGATCTCGTGGCGGATACGCAGTATTTT. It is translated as CASSDLVADTQYF.

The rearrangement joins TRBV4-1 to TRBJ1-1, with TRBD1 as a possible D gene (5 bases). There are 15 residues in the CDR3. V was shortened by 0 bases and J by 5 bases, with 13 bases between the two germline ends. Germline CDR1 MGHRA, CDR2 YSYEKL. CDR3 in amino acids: CASSQESPGRTEAFF. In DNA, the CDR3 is TGCGCCAGCAGCCAAGAGTCTCCAGGGAGGACTGAAGCTTTCTTT.